This TCR beta chain came from a study of blood T cell repertoires in COVID-19. Whole-study context: Collection of acute and convalescent COVID-19 samples took place in the United States, Italy and Spain. T cells, B-cell-depleted T cells, or PBMCs provided the cDNA or gDNA that served as material.

This CDR3 region has 13 residues. V gave up 6 bases and J gave up 6 bases; unmatched junction bases: 7. Germline CDR1 WSHSY, CDR2 SAAADI. Original data processing: Nucleated cell number was recorded as an estimate derived from reference gene primer amplification. Data came from immunoSEQ multiplex PCR; TCRdb stores just in-frame clones and leaves some out. V, J and clone size were drawn from that table, and D and trimming were deduced from the DNA. Of a few hundred thousand clones in the sample, around nine tenths were seen once. This TCR was sampled from a woman aged 35 to 49 who had recovered from COVID-19. The sample comprised peripheral blood. The chain joins TRBV10-2 to TRBJ2-7; TRBD2 agrees at 8 bases. The CDR3 DNA reads TGCGCCAGCAGGGCGGGGGGAGAGGGCGAGCAGTACTTC. Amino acids: CASRAGGEGEQYF.